Shown below are 25 T cell receptor beta chains from a single sample sequenced in a study of CD8+ T cells in alopecia areata. RNA was isolated and reverse transcribed to cDNA, the sequencing template. Here immunoSEQ multiplex PCR was the method, and the copy in TCRdb shows in-frame clones only, minus some. The sample includes about 100,000 clones, around 55% seen only once; the top ten take roughly 19%. The sample was CD8+ T cells sorted from blood. Receptors were obtained from a human donor in good health.

The rearrangement joins TRBV2 to TRBJ1-2, with D hard to call. The V and J ends lost 3 bases and 8 bases respectively, with 10 bases between them. The CDR3 extends over 12 amino acids. Per germline, CDR1 SNHLY and CDR2 FYNNEI. This chain's CDR3 is CASSDGIGGYTF. Written as DNA, the CDR3 is TGTGCCAGCAGTGACGGGATTGGCGGCTACACCTTC.

The chain couples TRBV5-6 to TRBJ1-5; TRBD1 might be the D (6 bases). The CDR3 is 18 residues long. Germline assignment: CDR1 SGHDT and CDR2 YYEEEE. V lost 4 bases and J 4 bases, leaving 24 bases between the germline ends. The CDR3 region is CASSPSRGGENANQPQHF. The CDR3 region has the DNA TGTGCCAGCAGCCCCTCGAGAGGGGGGGAAAACGCAAATCAGCCCCAGCATTTT. The full variable domain, in which reference TRBV5-6 and TRBJ1-5 provide the parts outside the CDR3, is DAGVTQSPTHLIKTRGQQVTLRCSPKSGHDTVSWYQQALGQGPQFIFQYYEEEERQRGNFPDRFSGHQFPNYSSELNVNALLLGDSALYLCASSPSRGGENANQPQHFGDGTRLSIL.

A few counts support this clone. CDR3 region: CSVWVGLGQFF. As DNA, the CDR3 is TGCAGCGTTTGGGTCGGGCTCGGGCAGTTCTTC. This chain connects TRBV29-1 to TRBJ2-1; no clear D. The CDR3 runs 11 residues. V gave up 5 bases and J gave up 12 bases, with 14 bases separating them. Germline V gene lookup returns CDR1 SQVTM and CDR2 ANQGSEA.

This clone has just a few counts. This chain connects TRBV4-3 to TRBJ2-4; D call uncertain. This CDR3 has 18 residues. Trimming removed 6 bases at V and 3 bases at J, with 24 bases between. Per germline, CDR1 LGHNA and CDR2 YSLEER. The CDR3 sequence: CASSQFITGGVDKNIQYF. CDR3 in DNA: TGCGCCAGCAGTCAATTTATTACGGGCGGCGTCGACAAAAACATTCAGTACTTC.

The chain has TRBV4-1 and TRBJ2-4, with 7 bases fitting TRBD1. CDR3 length: 15 amino acids. Germline assignment: CDR1 MGHRA and CDR2 YSYEKL. The trim removed 4 bases at V and 6 bases at J, leaving 9 bases unmatched. CDR3 region: CASSRIWDRPNIQYF. In DNA, the CDR3 is TGCGCCAGCAGCCGGATTTGGGACAGACCAAACATTCAGTACTTC.

V and J are TRBV5-7 and TRBJ2-6; D perhaps matches TRBD1 (5 bases). TRBV5-7 is reported as an ORF; its role is uncertain. Trimming shortened V by 4 bases and J by 1 base, and 12 bases separated the two germline ends. The CDR3 has 16 amino acids. CDR3 sequence reads: CASSTVTGSGANVLTF. The CDR3 DNA sequence: TGTGCCAGCAGCACAGTTACAGGATCTGGGGCCAACGTCCTGACTTTC.

The chain combines TRBV5-4 with TRBJ2-3; D possibly uses TRBD1 or TRBD2 (5 bases each). Trimming cost V 0 bases and J 0 bases, with 20 bases left between them. The CDR3 is made up of 19 amino acids. Germline assignment: CDR1 SGHNT and CDR2 YYREEE (reference sequence). The CDR3 protein is CASSLGDRDARRSTDTQYF. CDR3 nucleotide sequence: TGTGCCAGCAGCTTGGGCGACCGGGACGCAAGACGAAGCACAGATACGCAGTATTTT.

J is TRBJ1-1 and V is TRBV6-5, with D perhaps TRBD1 (5 bases). The V and J ends lost 7 bases and 0 bases respectively, with 12 bases between them. From germline, CDR1 is MNHEY and CDR2 SVGAGI. The CDR3 contains 14 residues. The CDR3 is CASTPDNLNTEAFF. The CDR3 region has the DNA TGTGCCAGCACCCCGGACAACCTGAACACTGAAGCTTTCTTT.

The chain combines TRBV5-1 with TRBJ2-7; tentatively, D is TRBD1 (6 bases). The V gene lost 2 bases and the J gene lost 2 bases, with 14 bases spanning the gap. Germline-derived CDR1 and CDR2 are SGHRS and YFSETQ. The CDR3 is made up of 15 amino acids. CDR3 region: CASSFRQAEAYEQYF. DNA of the CDR3: TGCGCCAGCAGCTTTAGACAGGCGGAGGCCTACGAGCAGTACTTC.

V is TRBV27 and J is TRBJ2-3; D is uncertain. V was cut by 0 bases and J by 6 bases, with 13 bases left in between. Germline CDR1 MNHEY, CDR2 SMNVEV (reference sequence). The CDR3 consists of 15 residues. The CDR3 coding sequence is TGTGCCAGCAGTTTATCTTTGGGATACGGGGATACGCAGTATTTT. Protein sequence: CASSLSLGYGDTQYF.

CDR3 nucleotide sequence: TGTGCCAGCAGCTTCGGACAGGGAGGCTACAATGAGCAGTTCTTC. This gives the protein CASSFGQGGYNEQFF. The chain combines TRBV5-6 with TRBJ2-1, with TRBD1 identical over 8 bases. Germline V gives CDR1 SGHDT, CDR2 YYEEEE. This CDR3 is built from 15 residues. The junction had 4 bases not matched to a gene; V was cut back by 2 bases and J by 3 bases.

V is TRBV4-3 and J is TRBJ2-7; D gene unclear. This CDR3 has 13 amino acids. The V gene's germline CDR1 is LGHNA and CDR2 YSLEER. V was trimmed by 1 base and J by 4 bases, leaving 8 bases between them. The CDR3 spells CASSQVPGYEQYF. In DNA form, the CDR3 reads TGCGCCAGCAGCCAAGTACCAGGTTACGAGCAGTACTTC.

This clone has more than one count but fewer than ten. The chain carries TRBV10-2 and TRBJ2-5; 10 bases are a match to TRBD2. Losses at the gene ends were 1 base for V and 5 bases for J; bases not matched to a gene: 7. The CDR3 has 16 residues. Germline values: CDR1 WSHSY, CDR2 SAAADI. CDR3 in amino acids: CASSELKRGGLETQYF. The CDR3 DNA sequence: TGCGCCAGCAGTGAGTTGAAGCGGGGGGGCCTGGAGACCCAGTACTTC.

The rearrangement joins TRBV13 to TRBJ2-5; D is tentatively TRBD1 or TRBD2 (5 bases each). This CDR3 contains 14 residues. Germline V CDR1 and CDR2: PRHDT, FYEKMQ (reference sequence). Deletions cut 5 bases from V and 1 base from J, with 11 bases between. The CDR3 reads CASSLRGTQETQYF. DNA of the CDR3: TGTGCCAGCAGCCTAAGAGGGACCCAAGAGACCCAGTACTTC.

This clone was seen a few times. This chain uses TRBV7-9 with TRBJ1-2; D unclear. V was trimmed by 1 base and J by 7 bases, leaving 4 bases between them. CDR3 length equals 11 residues. Germline lookup yields CDR1 SEHNR and CDR2 FQNEAQ (reference sequence). In DNA, the CDR3 is TGTGCCAGCAGCTTAGACGTTGGCTACACCTTC. Residues: CASSLDVGYTF.

V gene TRBV5-6 combines with J gene TRBJ2-5; D remains unclear. Germline V gene sequence: CDR1 SGHDT, CDR2 YYEEEE. Between the trimmed V and J ends, which lost 4 bases and 4 bases, there was a span of 5 bases. This CDR3 has 11 residues. The CDR3 here is CASSATETQYF. The DNA of the CDR3 is TGTGCCAGCAGCGCCACAGAGACCCAGTACTTC.

The V gene is TRBV7-9, the J gene TRBJ2-5; 7 positions agree with TRBD1. The CDR3 totals 15 residues. Unmatched junction bases numbered 11, after V lost 5 bases and J lost 5 bases. The germline gives CDR1 SEHNR, CDR2 FQNEAQ (reference sequence). CDR3 sequence (DNA): TGTGCCAGCAGCCTCCGACAGGGTAGTTCGGAGACCCAGTACTTC. Translated: CASSLRQGSSETQYF.

This chain connects TRBV2 to TRBJ2-3; no clear D. The germline V gene encodes CDR1 SNHLY and CDR2 FYNNEI. The V and J ends lost 8 bases and 4 bases respectively, with 7 bases between them. The CDR3 has 11 residues. In DNA form, the CDR3 reads TGTGCCAGCCCCACCCCAGATACGCAGTATTTT. This sequence encodes CASPTPDTQYF.

The rearrangement joins TRBV30 to TRBJ2-7, with D tentatively TRBD2 (7 bases). The ends were cut back, 4 bases at V and 5 bases at J, with 15 bases in the middle. CDR1 GTSNPN and CDR2 SVGIG come from the germline V gene (reference sequence). The CDR3 runs 13 residues. The CDR3 coding sequence is TGTGCCTGGACCGCCCGGGGGGCGAACGAGCAGTACTTC. Encoded protein: CAWTARGANEQYF.

This clone was seen a few times. V gene TRBV1 combines with J gene TRBJ2-3; TRBD2 is the table's D call and was not checked against the DNA. TRBV1 is a documented pseudogene. The CDR3 has 16 amino acids. CDR3 residues: CTSTADYYVHTDTQYF. CDR3 sequence (DNA): TGCACCAGCACAGCGGACTACTACGTGCACACAGATACGCAGTATTTT.

The chain uses TRBV13 and TRBJ1-2; 7 bases are shared with TRBD1. Germline V gives CDR1 PRHDT, CDR2 FYEKMQ (reference sequence). Trimming removed 5 bases from V and 3 bases from J; junction bases left unmatched: 6. The CDR3 is 14 amino acids. The CDR3 sequence: CASSPRGGYYGYTF. The CDR3, as DNA: TGTGCCAGCAGCCCCCGAGGGGGCTACTATGGCTACACCTTC.

The chain employs TRBV2 and TRBJ1-5, with TRBD1 matching 9 bases. CDR1 is SNHLY and CDR2 is FYNNEI in the germline V gene. J gave up 4 bases and V 6 bases, and 4 bases lay outside the gene matches. There are 14 residues in the CDR3. As DNA, the CDR3 is TGTGCCAGCAGGGGACAGGGCCGAAATCAGCCCCAGCATTTT. This codes for CASRGQGRNQPQHF.

This chain connects TRBV27 to TRBJ1-2, with D possibly matching TRBD1 (6 bases). Trimming removed 5 bases at V and 8 bases at J, with 27 bases between. The CDR3 is 17 amino acids. Germline V lookup: CDR1 MNHEY, CDR2 SMNVEV (reference sequence). CDR3 nucleotide sequence: TGTGCCAGCAGTAGCGGATGGACAGCGGTCCCCCTTCACGGCTACACCTTC. It is translated as CASSSGWTAVPLHGYTF.

In this sample, this clone turned up once. The genes are TRBV13 and TRBJ1-2, with a weak D call TRBD1 (5 bases). This CDR3 is 13 amino acids long. V was cut by 5 bases and J by 9 bases, with 16 bases left in between. Per the germline V gene, CDR1 is PRHDT and CDR2 is FYEKMQ (reference sequence). The DNA for the CDR3 is TGTGCCAGCAGCGTGGACCTGGGGGGTCGCTACACCTTC. Protein product: CASSVDLGGRYTF.

This clone was counted only a few times. The chain is built from TRBV7-9 and TRBJ1-5, with D possibly TRBD1 on 6 matching bases. The CDR3 is 14 amino acids. The germline gives CDR1 SEHNR, CDR2 FQNEAQ (reference sequence). V was clipped by 3 bases and J by 8 bases, with 14 bases between them. The CDR3, as DNA: TGTGCCAGCAGCTTGGGGGCTTCCGACGAGCCCCAGCATTTT. Protein product: CASSLGASDEPQHF.